The sequence of this TCR beta chain was determined in a study of T cell responses to AZD1222 COVID-19 vaccine. Study results and limitations: Every sample of the repertoires postdated the peak T cell response. Mapped onto spike, vaccine-associated CD4 TCRs spanned it and were dominant at 160-218 and 743-854. Donors, mostly white British, included more females; clonal diversity was possibly underestimated. Spike-specific TCR breadth and depth both grew after two AZD1222 doses.

Sequencing was performed with immunoSEQ multiplex PCR; in TCRdb, only in-frame clones are kept and a portion is missing. The top ten clones hold 1.6% of a sample with 100,000 to 150,000 clones, more than 85% of them seen once. This CDR3 has 16 residues. Trimming cost V 5 bases and J 2 bases; bases outside gene matches: 7. The V gene's germline CDR1 is SGHKS and CDR2 YYEKEE (reference sequence). This clone was counted a single time. No antigen is known for it. The chain is built from TRBV5-5 and TRBJ2-5, with 12 positions matching TRBD2. This sequence originates from an adult in good health. The material sequenced was peripheral blood, taken on day 0 of AZD1222 vaccination. The CDR3 region has the DNA TGTGCCAGCAGTCCACTAGCGGGGGGTTTACAAGAGACCCAGTACTTC. It specifies CASSPLAGGLQETQYF.